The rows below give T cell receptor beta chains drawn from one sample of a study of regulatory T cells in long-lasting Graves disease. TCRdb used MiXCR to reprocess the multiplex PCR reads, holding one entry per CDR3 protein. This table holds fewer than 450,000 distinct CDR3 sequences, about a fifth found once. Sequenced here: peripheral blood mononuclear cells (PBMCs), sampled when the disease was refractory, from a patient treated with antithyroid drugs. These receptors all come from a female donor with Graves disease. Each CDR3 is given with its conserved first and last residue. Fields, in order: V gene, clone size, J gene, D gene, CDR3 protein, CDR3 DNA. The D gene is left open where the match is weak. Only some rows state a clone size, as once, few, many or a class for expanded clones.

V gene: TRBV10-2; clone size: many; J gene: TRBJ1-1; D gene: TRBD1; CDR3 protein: CASSEPRTGPVRNTEAFF; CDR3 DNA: TGCGCCAGCAGTGAGCCCAGGACAGGGCCGGTGAGGAACACTGAAGCTTTCTTT
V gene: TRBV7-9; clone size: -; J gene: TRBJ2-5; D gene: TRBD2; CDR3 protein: CASSPRTSYLETQYF; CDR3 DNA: TGTGCCAGCAGCCCCAGGACTAGTTATCTGGAGACCCAGTACTTC
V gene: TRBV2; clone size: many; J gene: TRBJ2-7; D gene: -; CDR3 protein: CASSEDYSYEQYF; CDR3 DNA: TGTGCCAGCAGTGAGGATTACTCCTACGAGCAGTACTTC
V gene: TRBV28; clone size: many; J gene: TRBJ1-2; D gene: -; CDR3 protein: CASLSLGTGSYGYTF; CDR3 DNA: TGTGCCAGCCTCAGTTTGGGAACAGGCTCCTATGGCTACACCTTC
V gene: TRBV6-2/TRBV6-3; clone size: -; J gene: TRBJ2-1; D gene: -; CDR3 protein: CASGRRVEFNEQFF; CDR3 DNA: TGTGCCAGCGGGCGGAGGGTGGAATTCAATGAGCAGTTCTTC
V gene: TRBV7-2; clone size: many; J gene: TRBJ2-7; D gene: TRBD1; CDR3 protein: CASSRGQGAQLAYEQYF; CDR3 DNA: TGTGCCAGCAGCCGGGGACAGGGGGCGCAGTTGGCGTACGAGCAGTACTTC
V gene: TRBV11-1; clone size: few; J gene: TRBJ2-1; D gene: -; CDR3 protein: CASSLLQGGEQFF; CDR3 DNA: TGTGCCAGCAGCTTACTGCAGGGCGGTGAGCAGTTCTTC
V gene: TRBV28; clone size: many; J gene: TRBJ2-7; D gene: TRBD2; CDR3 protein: CASSLRLAGVYEQYF; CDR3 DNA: TGTGCCAGCAGCCTCAGACTAGCGGGAGTCTACGAGCAGTACTTC
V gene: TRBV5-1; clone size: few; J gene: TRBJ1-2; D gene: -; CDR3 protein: CASSPAQGDYGYTF; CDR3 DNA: TGTGCCAGCAGCCCGGCACAGGGAGACTATGGCTACACCTTC
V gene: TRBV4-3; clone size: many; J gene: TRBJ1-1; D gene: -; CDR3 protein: CASSQEGVLDTEAFF; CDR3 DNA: TGCGCCAGCAGCCAAGAAGGGGTTTTGGACACTGAAGCTTTCTTT
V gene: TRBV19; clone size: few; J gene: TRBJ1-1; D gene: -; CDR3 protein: CASSIHVGLDGTEAFF; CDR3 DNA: TGTGCCAGTAGTATTCACGTGGGCTTGGATGGGACTGAAGCTTTCTTT
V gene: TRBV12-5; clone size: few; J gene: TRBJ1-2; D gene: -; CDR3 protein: CASGSPPVGGDYGYTF; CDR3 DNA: TGTGCTAGTGGTTCACCCCCCGTCGGGGGCGACTATGGCTACACCTTC
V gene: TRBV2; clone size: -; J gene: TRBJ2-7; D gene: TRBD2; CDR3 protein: CASSVKLAGDEQYF; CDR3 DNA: TGTGCCAGCAGTGTAAAACTAGCGGGAGACGAGCAGTACTTC
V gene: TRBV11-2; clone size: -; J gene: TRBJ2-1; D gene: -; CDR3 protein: CASSSQRYNEQFF; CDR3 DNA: TGTGCCAGCAGCTCGCAGCGTTACAATGAGCAGTTCTTC
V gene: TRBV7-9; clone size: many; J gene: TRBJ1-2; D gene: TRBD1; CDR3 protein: CASSSAIFKDRTSYGYTF; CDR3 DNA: TGTGCCAGCAGCTCAGCGATCTTTAAGGACAGGACTTCCTATGGCTACACCTTC
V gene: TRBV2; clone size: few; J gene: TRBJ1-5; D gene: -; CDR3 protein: CASSEFGAQPQHF; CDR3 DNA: TGTGCCAGCAGTGAGTTCGGGGCTCAGCCCCAGCATTTT
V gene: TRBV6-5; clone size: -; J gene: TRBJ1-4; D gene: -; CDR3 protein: CASSCSRRAEKLFF; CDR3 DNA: TGTGCCAGCAGTTGCTCTCGTAGAGCAGAAAAACTGTTTTTT
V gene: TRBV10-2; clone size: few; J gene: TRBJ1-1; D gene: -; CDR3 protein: CASSEQGLNTEAFF; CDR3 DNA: TGCGCCAGCAGTGAGCAGGGACTGAACACTGAAGCTTTCTTT
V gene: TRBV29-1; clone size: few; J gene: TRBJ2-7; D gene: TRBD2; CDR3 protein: CSVEVISGTSYEQYF; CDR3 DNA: TGCAGCGTTGAAGTGATTAGCGGGACCTCCTACGAGCAGTACTTC
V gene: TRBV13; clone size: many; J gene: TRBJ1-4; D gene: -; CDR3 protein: CASRRRGGSQNEKLFF; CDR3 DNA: TGTGCCAGCAGACGTAGGGGCGGGAGTCAAAATGAAAAACTGTTTTTT
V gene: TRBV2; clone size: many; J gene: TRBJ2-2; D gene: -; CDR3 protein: CASSEEGRYTGELFF; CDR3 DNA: TGTGCCAGCAGTGAAGAGGGCCGGTACACCGGGGAGCTGTTTTTT
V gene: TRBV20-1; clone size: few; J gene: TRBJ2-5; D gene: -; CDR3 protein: CSARSPGGQTQYF; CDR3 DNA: TGCAGTGCTAGATCCCCCGGGGGGCAGACCCAGTACTTC
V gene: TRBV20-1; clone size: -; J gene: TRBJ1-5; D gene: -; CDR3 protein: CSGISGSNQPQHF; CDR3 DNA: TGCAGCGGGATATCGGGGAGCAATCAGCCCCAGCATTTT
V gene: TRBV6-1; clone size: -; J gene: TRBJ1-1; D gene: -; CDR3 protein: CASSERPAVEAFF; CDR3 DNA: TGTGCCAGCAGTGAACGCCCGGCAGTAGAAGCTTTCTTT
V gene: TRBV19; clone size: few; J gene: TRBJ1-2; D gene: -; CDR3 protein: CASSTRTASYNYGYTF; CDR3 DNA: TGTGCCAGTAGTACAAGGACAGCCTCCTATAACTATGGCTACACCTTC
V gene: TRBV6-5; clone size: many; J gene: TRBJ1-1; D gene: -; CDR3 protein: CASSYNVLNTEAFF; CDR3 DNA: TGTGCCAGCAGTTACAACGTCCTGAACACTGAAGCTTTCTTT
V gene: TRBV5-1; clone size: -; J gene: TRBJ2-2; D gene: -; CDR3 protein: CASRDDTANTGELFF; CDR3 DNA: TGCGCCAGCAGGGACGACACAGCGAACACCGGGGAGCTGTTTTTT
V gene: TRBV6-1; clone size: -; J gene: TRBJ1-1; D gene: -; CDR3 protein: CASSEQTALNTEAFF; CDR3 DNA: TGTGCCAGCAGTGAACAGACAGCGCTGAACACTGAAGCTTTCTTT
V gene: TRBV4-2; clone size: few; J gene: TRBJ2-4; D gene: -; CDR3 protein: CASSGGPGRAKNIQYF; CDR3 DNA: TGTGCCAGCAGCGGGGGGCCGGGGAGAGCCAAAAACATTCAGTACTTC
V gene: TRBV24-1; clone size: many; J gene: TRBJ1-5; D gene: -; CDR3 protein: CATSDRGNQPQHF; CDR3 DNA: TGTGCCACCAGTGACAGGGGAAATCAGCCCCAGCATTTT
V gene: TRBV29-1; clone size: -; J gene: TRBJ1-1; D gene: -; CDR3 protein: CSVLLSNTEAFF; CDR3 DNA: TGCAGCGTACTACTATCGAACACTGAAGCTTTCTTT
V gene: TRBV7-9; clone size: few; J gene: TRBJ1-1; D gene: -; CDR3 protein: CASSFSTRGNTEAFF; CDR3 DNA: TGTGCCAGCAGCTTCTCAACGAGGGGAAACACTGAAGCTTTCTTT
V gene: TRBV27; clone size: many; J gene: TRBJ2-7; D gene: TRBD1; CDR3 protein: CASSPNRGREQYF; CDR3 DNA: TGTGCCAGCAGTCCAAACAGGGGTCGCGAGCAGTACTTC
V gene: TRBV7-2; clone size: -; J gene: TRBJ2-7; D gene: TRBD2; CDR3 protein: CASRPGTSEQYF; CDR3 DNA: TGTGCCAGCAGACCCGGGACTAGCGAGCAGTACTTC
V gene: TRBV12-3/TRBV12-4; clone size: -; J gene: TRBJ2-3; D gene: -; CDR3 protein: CASSFRLSTDTQYF; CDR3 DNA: TGTGCCAGCAGTTTCCGGCTCAGCACAGATACGCAGTATTTT
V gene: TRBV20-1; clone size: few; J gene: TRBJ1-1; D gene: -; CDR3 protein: CSARGWVDAEAFF; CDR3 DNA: TGCAGTGCTAGAGGCTGGGTTGACGCTGAAGCTTTCTTT
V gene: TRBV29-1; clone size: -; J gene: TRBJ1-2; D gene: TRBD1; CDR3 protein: CSVAVPGQGNGYTF; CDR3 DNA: TGCAGCGTTGCCGTCCCGGGACAGGGGAACGGCTACACCTTC
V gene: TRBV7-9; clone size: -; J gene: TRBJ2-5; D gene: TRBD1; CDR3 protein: CASSLLIGDRKTQYF; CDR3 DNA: TGTGCCAGCAGCTTATTAATCGGGGACAGGAAGACCCAGTACTTC
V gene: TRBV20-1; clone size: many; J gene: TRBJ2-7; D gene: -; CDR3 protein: CSALTEGLVRQYF; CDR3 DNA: TGCAGTGCTCTTACCGAAGGCCTAGTTCGGCAGTACTTC
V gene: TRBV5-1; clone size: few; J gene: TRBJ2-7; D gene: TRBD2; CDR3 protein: CASSLRGGHEQYF; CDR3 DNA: TGCGCCAGCAGCTTGCGGGGGGGCCACGAGCAGTACTTC
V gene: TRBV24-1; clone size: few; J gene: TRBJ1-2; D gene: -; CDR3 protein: CATSDLHGDRGAGGASRYGYTF; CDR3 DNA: TGTGCCACCAGTGATTTGCACGGCGATCGAGGGGCGGGGGGGGCATCCAGATATGGCTACACCTTC
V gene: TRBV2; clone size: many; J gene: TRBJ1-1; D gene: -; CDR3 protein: CASSYSKLNTEAFF; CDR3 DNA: TGTGCCAGCAGTTACAGCAAATTGAACACTGAAGCTTTCTTT
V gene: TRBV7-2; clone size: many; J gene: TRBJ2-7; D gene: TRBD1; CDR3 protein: CASSSQGYHEQYF; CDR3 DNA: TGTGCCAGCAGCTCACAGGGGTACCACGAGCAGTACTTC
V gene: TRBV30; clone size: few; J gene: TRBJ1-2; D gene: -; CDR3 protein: CAWKAGGGYGYTF; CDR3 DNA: TGTGCCTGGAAAGCCGGAGGGGGATATGGCTACACCTTC
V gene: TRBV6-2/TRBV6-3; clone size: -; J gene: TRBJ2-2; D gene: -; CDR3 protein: CASTHQGGPWANTGELFF; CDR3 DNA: TGTGCCAGCACACACCAGGGGGGACCTTGGGCGAACACCGGGGAGCTGTTTTTT
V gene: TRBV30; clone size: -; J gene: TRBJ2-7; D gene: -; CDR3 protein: CAWTSLWGVGEQYF; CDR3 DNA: TGTGCCTGGACCAGCCTGTGGGGAGTGGGGGAGCAGTACTTC
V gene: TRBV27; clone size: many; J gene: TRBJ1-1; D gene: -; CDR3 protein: CASSAWGQNTEAFF; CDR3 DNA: TGTGCCAGCAGTGCGTGGGGCCAGAACACTGAAGCTTTCTTT
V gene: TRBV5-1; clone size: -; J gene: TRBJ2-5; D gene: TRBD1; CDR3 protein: CASRSGTVGETQYF; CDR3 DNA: TGCGCCAGCAGATCCGGGACAGTCGGAGAGACCCAGTACTTC
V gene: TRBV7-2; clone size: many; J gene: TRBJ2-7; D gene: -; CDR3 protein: CASSPHGGEQYF; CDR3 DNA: TGTGCCAGCAGCCCCCATGGTGGCGAGCAGTACTTC
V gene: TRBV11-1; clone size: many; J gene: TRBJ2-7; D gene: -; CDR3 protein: CASSRRQISSYEQYF; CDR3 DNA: TGTGCCAGCAGCCGCCGACAGATCTCATCCTACGAGCAGTACTTC
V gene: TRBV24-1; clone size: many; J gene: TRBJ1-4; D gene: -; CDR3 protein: CATSSGDTTNEKLFF; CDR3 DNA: TGTGCCACCAGTTCGGGGGATACAACTAATGAAAAACTGTTTTTT
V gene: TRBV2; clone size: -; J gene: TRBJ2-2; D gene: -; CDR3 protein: CASTLERLALGTGELFF; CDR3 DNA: TGTGCCAGCACCCTTGAAAGGTTAGCGTTAGGCACCGGGGAGCTGTTTTTT
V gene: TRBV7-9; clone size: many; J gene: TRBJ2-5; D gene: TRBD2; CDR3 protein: CASSPGLAGARETQYF; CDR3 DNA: TGTGCCAGCAGCCCGGGACTAGCGGGAGCGCGGGAGACCCAGTACTTC
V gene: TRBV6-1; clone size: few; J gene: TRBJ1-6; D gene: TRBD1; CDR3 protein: CASRKAGQDNSPLHF; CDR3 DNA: TGTGCCAGCAGAAAAGCGGGACAGGATAATTCACCCCTCCACTTT
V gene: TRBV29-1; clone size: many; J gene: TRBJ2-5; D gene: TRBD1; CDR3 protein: CSVEDIGDRGEETQYF; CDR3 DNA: TGCAGCGTTGAAGATATCGGGGACAGGGGTGAAGAGACCCAGTACTTC
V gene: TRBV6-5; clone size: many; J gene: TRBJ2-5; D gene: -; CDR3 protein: CASSYNTDSQETQYF; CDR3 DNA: TGTGCCAGCAGTTACAACACGGACAGTCAAGAGACCCAGTACTTC
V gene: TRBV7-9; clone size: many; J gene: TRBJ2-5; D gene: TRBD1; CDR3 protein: CASSATGIKGETQYF; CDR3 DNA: TGTGCCAGCAGCGCGACAGGGATCAAGGGGGAGACCCAGTACTTC